The present T cell receptor beta chain was sequenced within a study of T-cell memory formation after mild COVID-19. Study-level information: TCR clusters largely stayed donor specific.

This clonotype was detected only a few times. TCRdb re-called the 5' RACE reads with MiXCR, one entry per CDR3 protein. This sample has 210,000 or so distinct CDR3 sequences, with under 30% found just once. The V segment lost 4 bases and the J segment 5 bases; nucleotides outside the gene matches: 12. The CDR3 length is 17 residues. Germline V gives CDR1 KGHDR, CDR2 SFDVKD. This chain joins TRBV24-1 and TRBJ2-1; 8 nucleotides match TRBD2. The receptor's source is an adult woman who had mild COVID-19 (a few samples of this study predate the infection). Cell type and time point are not known. Sequencing was performed on PBMCs or a T cell subset sorted from them (not recorded which). The CDR3 nucleotides read TGTGCCACCAGTGACCGCTCACTAGCGGTGGGTCACAATGAGCAGTTCTTC. Amino acids: CATSDRSLAVGHNEQFF.